This TCR beta chain was profiled in a study of beta chain features in type 1 diabetes. Study-wide findings and caveats: HLA influence on TCRB rearrangement stayed unresolved here. All four CD4+ subsets of Type 1 diabetes patients contained TCRB CDR3s that were moderately but significantly shorter. More deletions and fewer insertions at VDJ junctions were seen in type 1 diabetes patients.

The study reverse transcribed the entire isolated RNA, so it sequenced expressed TCRB transcripts. Measured with immunoSEQ multiplex PCR; TCRdb has only the in-frame clones, and not every one. Counted here are around 130,000 clones, 9% occurring once; the ten biggest clones make up approximately 0.7%. Worth noting for this clone: The antigen remains unidentified.

Per germline, CDR1 SNHLY and CDR2 FYNNEI. The CDR3 covers 14 residues. The V gene end was trimmed by 4 bases and the J gene end by 8 bases; junction bases not matched to a gene: 10. Sequencing used central memory CD4+ T cells from blood. The source is a man between 25 and 39 years old with type 1 diabetes. V gene TRBV2 combines with J gene TRBJ1-2; 7 bases map to TRBD1. CDR3: CASSASGGWQGYTF. In DNA, the CDR3 is TGTGCCAGCAGTGCTTCAGGGGGTTGGCAAGGCTACACCTTC.